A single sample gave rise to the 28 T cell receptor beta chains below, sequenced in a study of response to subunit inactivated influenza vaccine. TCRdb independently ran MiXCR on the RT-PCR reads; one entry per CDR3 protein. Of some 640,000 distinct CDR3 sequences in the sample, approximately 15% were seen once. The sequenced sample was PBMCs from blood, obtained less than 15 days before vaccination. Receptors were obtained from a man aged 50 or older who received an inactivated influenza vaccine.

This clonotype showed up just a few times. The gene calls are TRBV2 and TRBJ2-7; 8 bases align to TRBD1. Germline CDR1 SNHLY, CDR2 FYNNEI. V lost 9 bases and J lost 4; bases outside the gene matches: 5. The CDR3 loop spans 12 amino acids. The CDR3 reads CARGQDKYEQYF. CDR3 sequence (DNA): TGTGCCAGGGGACAGGATAAATACGAGCAGTACTTC. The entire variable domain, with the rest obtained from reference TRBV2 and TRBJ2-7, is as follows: EPEVTQTPSHQVTQMGQEVILRCVPISNHLYFYWYRQILGQKVEFLVSFYNNEISEKSEIFDDQFSVERPDGSNFTLKIRSTKLEDSAMYFCARGQDKYEQYFGPGTRLTVT.

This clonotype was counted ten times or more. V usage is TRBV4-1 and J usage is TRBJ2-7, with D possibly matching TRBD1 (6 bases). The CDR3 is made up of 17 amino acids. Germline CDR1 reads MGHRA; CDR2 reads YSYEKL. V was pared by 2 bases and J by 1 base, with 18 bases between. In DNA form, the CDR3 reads TGCGCCAGCAGCCAATCCCCCGGCAGGGGTCTATCCTACGAGCAGTACTTC. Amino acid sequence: CASSQSPGRGLSYEQYF.

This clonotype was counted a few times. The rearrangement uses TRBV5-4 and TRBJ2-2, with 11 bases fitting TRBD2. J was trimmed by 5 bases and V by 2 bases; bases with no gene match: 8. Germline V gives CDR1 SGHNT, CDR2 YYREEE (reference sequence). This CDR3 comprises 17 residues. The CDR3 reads CASSFSGGAPLTGELFF. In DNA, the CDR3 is TGTGCCAGCAGCTTTAGCGGGGGGGCTCCTTTGACCGGGGAGCTGTTTTTT.

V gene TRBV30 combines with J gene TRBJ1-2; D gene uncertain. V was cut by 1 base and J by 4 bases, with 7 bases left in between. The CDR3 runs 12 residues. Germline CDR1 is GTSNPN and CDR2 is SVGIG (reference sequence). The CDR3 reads CAWSGNGYGYTF. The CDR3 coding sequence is TGTGCCTGGAGTGGAAACGGCTATGGCTACACCTTC.

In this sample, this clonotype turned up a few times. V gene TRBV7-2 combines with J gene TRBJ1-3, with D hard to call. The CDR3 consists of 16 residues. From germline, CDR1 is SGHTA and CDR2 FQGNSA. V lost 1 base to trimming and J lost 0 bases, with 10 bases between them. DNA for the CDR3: TGTGCCAGCAGCTTAGTTCCGGCAGGCTCTGGAAACACCATATATTTT. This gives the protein CASSLVPAGSGNTIYF. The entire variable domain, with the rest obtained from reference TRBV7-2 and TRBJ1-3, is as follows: GAGVSQSPSNKVTEKGKDVELRCDPISGHTALYWYRQSLGQGLEFLIYFQGNSAPDKSGLPSDRFSAERTGGSVSTLTIQRTQQEDSAVYLCASSLVPAGSGNTIYFGEGSWLTVV.

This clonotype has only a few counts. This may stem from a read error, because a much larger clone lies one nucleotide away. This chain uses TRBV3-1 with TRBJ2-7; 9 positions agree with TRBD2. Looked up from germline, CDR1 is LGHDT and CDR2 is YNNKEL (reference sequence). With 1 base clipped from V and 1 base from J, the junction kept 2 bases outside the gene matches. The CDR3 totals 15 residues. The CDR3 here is CASSQGLAESYEQYF. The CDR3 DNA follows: TGTGCCAGCAGCCAAGGACTAGCGGAGTCCTACGAGCAGTACTTC.

CDR3 in DNA: TGTGCCAGCAGCTCGCGCTCGGACGGGACCCAGTACTTC. This encodes CASSSRSDGTQYF. The chain recombines TRBV11-2 with TRBJ2-5; D ambiguous. The germline V gene encodes CDR1 SGHAT and CDR2 FQNNGV. V was cut by 4 bases and J by 7 bases, with 13 bases left in between. The CDR3 consists of 13 residues.

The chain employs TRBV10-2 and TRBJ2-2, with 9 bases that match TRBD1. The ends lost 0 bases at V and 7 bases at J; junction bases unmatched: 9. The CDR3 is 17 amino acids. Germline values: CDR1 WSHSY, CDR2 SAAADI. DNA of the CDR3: TGCGCCAGCAGTGAGTCGCGGGACAGGGTGTTCGGCGGGGAGCTGTTTTTT. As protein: CASSESRDRVFGGELFF.

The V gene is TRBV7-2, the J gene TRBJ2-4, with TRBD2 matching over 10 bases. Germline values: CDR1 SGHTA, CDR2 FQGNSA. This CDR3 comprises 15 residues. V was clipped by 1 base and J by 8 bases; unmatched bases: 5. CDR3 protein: CASSLESSGRDIQYF. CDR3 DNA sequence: TGTGCCAGCAGCTTAGAGTCTAGCGGGAGAGACATTCAGTACTTC.

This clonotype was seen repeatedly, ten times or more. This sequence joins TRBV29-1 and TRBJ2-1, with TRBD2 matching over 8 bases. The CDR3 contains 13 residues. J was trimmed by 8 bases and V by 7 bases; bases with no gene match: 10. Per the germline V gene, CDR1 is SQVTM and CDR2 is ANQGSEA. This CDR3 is CSARPSSGHEQFF. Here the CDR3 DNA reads TGCAGCGCCAGGCCTTCTAGCGGGCATGAGCAGTTCTTC.

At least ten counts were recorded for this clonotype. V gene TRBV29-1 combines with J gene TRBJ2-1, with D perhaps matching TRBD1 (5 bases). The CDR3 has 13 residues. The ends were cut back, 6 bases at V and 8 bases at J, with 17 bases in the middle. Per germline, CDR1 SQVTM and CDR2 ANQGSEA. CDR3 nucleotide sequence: TGCAGCGTCAAAGGGGCGCTTTGGGATGAGCAGTTCTTC. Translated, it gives CSVKGALWDEQFF.

CDR3 sequence (DNA): TGTGCCAGCAGCCAGGAGGCGGGACAGGGGGTCTACGAGCAGTACTTC. Protein: CASSQEAGQGVYEQYF. This chain joins TRBV4-2 and TRBJ2-7, with 11 positions matching TRBD1. The CDR3 covers 16 residues. Losses at the gene ends were 3 bases for V and 3 bases for J; bases not matched to a gene: 7. In germline, CDR1 is LGHNA, CDR2 YNFKEQ.

CDR3 DNA sequence: TGCGCCAGCAGCACCGGACTAGCGGGAAACCACAATGAGCAGTTCTTC. Encoded protein: CASSTGLAGNHNEQFF. The V call is TRBV5-1, the J call TRBJ2-1; 12 nucleotides align to TRBD2. This CDR3 is built from 16 residues. Germline V gene sequence: CDR1 SGHRS, CDR2 YFSETQ. Unmatched junction bases numbered 7, after V lost 4 bases and J lost 5 bases. Drawing the rest from reference TRBV5-1 and TRBJ2-1, the complete variable domain is KAGVTQTPRYLIKTRGQQVTLSCSPISGHRSVSWYQQTPGQGLQFLFEYFSETQRNKGNFPGRFSGRQFSNSRSEMNVSTLELGDSALYLCASSTGLAGNHNEQFFGPGTRLTVL.

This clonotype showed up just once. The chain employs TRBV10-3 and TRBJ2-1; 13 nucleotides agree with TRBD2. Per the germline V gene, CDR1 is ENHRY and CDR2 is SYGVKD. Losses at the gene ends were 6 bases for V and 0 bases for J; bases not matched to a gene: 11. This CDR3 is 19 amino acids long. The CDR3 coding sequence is TGTGCCATCAGAGATACTCCGGGACTAGCGGGGCGCTCCTACAATGAGCAGTTCTTC. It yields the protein CAIRDTPGLAGRSYNEQFF.

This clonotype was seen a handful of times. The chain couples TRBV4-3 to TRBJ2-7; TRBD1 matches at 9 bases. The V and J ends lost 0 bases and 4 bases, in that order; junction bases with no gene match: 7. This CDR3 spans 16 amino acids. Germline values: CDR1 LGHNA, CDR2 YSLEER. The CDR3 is CASSQDEGTGWYEQYF. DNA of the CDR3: TGCGCCAGCAGCCAAGATGAGGGGACAGGGTGGTACGAGCAGTACTTC.

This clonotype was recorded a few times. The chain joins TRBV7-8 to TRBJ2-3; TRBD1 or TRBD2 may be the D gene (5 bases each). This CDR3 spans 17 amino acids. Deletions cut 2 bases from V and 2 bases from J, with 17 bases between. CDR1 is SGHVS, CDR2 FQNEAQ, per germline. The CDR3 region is CASSLKSLRDHTDTQYF. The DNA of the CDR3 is TGTGCCAGCAGCTTAAAATCTCTACGGGACCACACAGATACGCAGTATTTT.

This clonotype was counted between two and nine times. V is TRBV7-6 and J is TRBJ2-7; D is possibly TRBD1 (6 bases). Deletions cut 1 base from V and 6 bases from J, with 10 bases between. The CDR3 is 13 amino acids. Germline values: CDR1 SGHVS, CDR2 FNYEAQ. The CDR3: CASSLVQGIEQYF. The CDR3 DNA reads TGTGCCAGCAGCTTAGTACAGGGCATCGAGCAGTACTTC.

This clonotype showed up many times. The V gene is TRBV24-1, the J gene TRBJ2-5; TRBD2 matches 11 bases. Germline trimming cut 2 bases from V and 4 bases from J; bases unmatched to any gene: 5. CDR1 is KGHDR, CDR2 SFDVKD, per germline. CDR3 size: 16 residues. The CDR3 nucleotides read TGTGCCACCAGTGATTCGTTTGGGACTAGCGGAGAGACCCAGTACTTC. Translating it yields CATSDSFGTSGETQYF.

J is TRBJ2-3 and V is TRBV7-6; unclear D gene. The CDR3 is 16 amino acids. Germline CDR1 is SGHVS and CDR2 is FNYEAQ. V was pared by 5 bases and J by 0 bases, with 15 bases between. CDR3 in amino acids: CASSERAGASTDTQYF. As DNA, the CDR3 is TGTGCCAGCAGCGAACGAGCCGGTGCCAGCACAGATACGCAGTATTTT.

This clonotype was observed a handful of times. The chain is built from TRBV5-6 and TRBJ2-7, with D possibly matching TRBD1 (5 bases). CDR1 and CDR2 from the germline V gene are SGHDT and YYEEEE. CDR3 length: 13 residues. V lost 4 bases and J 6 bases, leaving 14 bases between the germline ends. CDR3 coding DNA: TGTGCCAGCAGCGGGGCTGCCCGTGGCGAGCAGTACTTC. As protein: CASSGAARGEQYF.

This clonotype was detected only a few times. The CDR3 nucleotides are TGTGCCAGCAGCACTGGGACCGTGAGCAATCAGCCCCAGCATTTT. Amino acids: CASSTGTVSNQPQHF. This chain joins TRBV5-8 and TRBJ1-5; the D gene is possibly TRBD1 (5 bases). Germline V gives CDR1 SGHTS, CDR2 YDEGEE. V dropped 4 bases and J dropped 1 base, with 12 bases sitting between them. There are 15 residues in the CDR3.

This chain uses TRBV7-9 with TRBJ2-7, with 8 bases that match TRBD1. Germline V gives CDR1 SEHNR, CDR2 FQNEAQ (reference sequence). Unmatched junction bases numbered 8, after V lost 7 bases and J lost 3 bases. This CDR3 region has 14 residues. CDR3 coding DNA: TGTGCCAGCACCGGACAGGGCGCTGACTACGAGCAGTACTTC. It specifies CASTGQGADYEQYF.

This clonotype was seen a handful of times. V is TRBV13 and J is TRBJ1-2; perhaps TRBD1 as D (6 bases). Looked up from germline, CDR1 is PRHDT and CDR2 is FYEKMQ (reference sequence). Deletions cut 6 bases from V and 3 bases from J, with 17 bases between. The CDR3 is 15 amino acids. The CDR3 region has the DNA TGTGCCAGCAGTTCAGGGGTTGGGACCGACTATGGCTACACCTTC. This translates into CASSSGVGTDYGYTF.

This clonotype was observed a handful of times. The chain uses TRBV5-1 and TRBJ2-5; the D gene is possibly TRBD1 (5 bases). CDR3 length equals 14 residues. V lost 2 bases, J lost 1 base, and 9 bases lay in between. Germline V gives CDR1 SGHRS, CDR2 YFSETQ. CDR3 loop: CASSFGAGQETQYF. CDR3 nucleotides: TGCGCCAGCAGCTTTGGGGCAGGCCAAGAGACCCAGTACTTC. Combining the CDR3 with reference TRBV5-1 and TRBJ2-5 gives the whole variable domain KAGVTQTPRYLIKTRGQQVTLSCSPISGHRSVSWYQQTPGQGLQFLFEYFSETQRNKGNFPGRFSGRQFSNSRSEMNVSTLELGDSALYLCASSFGAGQETQYFGPGTRLLVL.

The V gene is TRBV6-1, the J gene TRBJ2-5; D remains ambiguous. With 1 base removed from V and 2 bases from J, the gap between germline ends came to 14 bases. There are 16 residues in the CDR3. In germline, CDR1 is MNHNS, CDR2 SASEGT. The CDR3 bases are TGTGCCAGCAGTGAAGTCGGGCAGTACGTTCAAGAGACCCAGTACTTC. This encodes CASSEVGQYVQETQYF.

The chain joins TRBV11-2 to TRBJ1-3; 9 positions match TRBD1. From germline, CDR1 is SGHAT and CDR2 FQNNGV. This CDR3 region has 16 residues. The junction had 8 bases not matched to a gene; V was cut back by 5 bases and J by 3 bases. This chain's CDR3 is CASSRTGTGLGNTIYF. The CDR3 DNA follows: TGTGCCAGCAGCAGAACCGGGACAGGGCTTGGAAACACCATATATTTT.

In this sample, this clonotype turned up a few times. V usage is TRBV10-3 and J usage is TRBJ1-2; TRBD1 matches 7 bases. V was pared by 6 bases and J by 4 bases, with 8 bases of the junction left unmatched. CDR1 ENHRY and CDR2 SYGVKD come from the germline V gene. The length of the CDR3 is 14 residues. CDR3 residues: CAISPEGTVYGYTF. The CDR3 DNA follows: TGTGCCATCAGCCCAGAAGGGACAGTCTATGGCTACACCTTC.

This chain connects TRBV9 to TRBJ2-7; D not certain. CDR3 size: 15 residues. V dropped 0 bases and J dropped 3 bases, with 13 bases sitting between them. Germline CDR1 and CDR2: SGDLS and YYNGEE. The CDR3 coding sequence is TGTGCCAGCAGCGTAGGGTGGAGTTGGGACTACGAGCAGTACTTC. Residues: CASSVGWSWDYEQYF.